The present entry profiles one T cell receptor (beta chain) with its context. The data were obtained in a study of patients and donors after allogeneic stem cell transplantation. TCRdb reanalysed the RT-PCR reads using MiXCR and keeps one entry per CDR3 protein. The sample lists 800,000 to 1,000,000 distinct CDR3 sequences; approximately 19% were seen once. CDR3 length: 13 amino acids. Looked up from germline, CDR1 is LGHDT and CDR2 is YNNKEL (reference sequence). Trimming cost V 4 bases and J 2 bases, with 6 bases left between them. Sequencing was performed on blood, either unsorted or a sorted T cell fraction (not recorded which). V usage is TRBV3-1 and J usage is TRBJ2-1; D gene unclear. The clonotype comes from a human donor who was either an allogeneic HSCT recipient or a stem cell or donor lymphocyte infusion donor (not recorded which). It is not recorded whose cells these are; they may come from a transplant donor. The CDR3 sequence: CASSPSPYNEQFF. The CDR3 coding sequence is TGTGCCAGCAGCCCGAGCCCCTACAATGAGCAGTTCTTC.